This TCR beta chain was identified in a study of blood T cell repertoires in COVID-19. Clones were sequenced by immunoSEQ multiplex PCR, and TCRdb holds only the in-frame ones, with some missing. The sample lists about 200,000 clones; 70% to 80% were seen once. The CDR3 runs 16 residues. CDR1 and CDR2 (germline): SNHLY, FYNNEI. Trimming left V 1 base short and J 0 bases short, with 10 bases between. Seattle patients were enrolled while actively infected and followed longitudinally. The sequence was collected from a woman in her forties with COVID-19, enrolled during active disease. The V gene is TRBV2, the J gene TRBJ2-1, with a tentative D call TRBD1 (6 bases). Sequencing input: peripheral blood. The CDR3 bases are TGTGCCAGCAGTGAAGGTACAGGGAGCTCCTACAATGAGCAGTTCTTC. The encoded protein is CASSEGTGSSYNEQFF. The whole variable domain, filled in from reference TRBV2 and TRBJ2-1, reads EPEVTQTPSHQVTQMGQEVILRCVPISNHLYFYWYRQILGQKVEFLVSFYNNEISEKSEIFDDQFSVERPDGSNFTLKIRSTKLEDSAMYFCASSEGTGSSYNEQFFGPGTRLTVL.